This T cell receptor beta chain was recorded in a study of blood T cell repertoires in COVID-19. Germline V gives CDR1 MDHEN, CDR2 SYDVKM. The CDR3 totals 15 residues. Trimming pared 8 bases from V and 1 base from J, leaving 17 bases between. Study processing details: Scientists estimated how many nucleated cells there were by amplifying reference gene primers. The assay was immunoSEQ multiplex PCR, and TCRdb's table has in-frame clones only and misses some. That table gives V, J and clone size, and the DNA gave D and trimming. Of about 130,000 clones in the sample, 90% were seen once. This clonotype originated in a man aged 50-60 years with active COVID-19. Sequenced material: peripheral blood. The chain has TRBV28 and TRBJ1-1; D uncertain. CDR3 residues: CASGLSVVANTEAFF. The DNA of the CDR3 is TGTGCCAGCGGACTTTCAGTAGTCGCGAACACTGAAGCTTTCTTT.